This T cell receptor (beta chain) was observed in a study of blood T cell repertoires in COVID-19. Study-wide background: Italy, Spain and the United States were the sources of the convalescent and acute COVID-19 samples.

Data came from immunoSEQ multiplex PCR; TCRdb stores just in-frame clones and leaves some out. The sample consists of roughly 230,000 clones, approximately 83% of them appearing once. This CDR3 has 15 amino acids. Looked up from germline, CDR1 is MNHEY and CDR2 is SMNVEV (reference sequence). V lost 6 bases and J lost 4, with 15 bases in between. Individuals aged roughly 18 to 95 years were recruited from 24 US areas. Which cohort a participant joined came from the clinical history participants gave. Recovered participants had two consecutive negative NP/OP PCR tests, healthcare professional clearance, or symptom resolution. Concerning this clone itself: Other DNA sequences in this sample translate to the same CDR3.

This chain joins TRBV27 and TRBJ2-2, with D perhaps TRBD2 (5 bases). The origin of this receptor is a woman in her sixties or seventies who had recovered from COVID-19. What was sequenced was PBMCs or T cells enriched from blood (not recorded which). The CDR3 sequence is CASSYERVSTGELFF. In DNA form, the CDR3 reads TGTGCCAGCAGCTATGAGAGGGTGAGCACCGGGGAGCTGTTTTTT.